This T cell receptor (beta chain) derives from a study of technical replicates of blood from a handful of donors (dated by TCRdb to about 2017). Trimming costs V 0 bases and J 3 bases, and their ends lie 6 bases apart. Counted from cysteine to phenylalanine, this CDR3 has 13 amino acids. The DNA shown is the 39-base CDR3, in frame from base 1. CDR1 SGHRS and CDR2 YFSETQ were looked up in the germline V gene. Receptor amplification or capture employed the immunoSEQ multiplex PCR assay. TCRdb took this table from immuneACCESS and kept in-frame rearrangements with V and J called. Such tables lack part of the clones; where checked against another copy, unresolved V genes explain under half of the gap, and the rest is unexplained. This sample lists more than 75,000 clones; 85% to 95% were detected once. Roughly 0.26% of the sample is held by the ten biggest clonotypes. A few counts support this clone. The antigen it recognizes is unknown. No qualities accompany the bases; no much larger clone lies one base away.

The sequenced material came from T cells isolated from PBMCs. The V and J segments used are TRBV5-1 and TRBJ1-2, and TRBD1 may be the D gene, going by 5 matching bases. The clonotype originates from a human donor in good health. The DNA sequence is TGCGCCAGCAGCTTGGCCAGGGACTATGGCTACACCTTC. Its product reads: CASSLARDYGYTF.